The source of this T cell receptor beta chain is a study of shared clonotypes between healthy human individuals (dated by TCRdb to about 2020). Describing the broader study: A few men and two women, aged 18 to 49 years, made up the cohort. For each donor, three plates each were used for CD4 naive and CD4 memory, two plates were used for CD8 naive, and one plate was used for CD8 memory. Blood TCR repertoires of roughly five healthy adults were deeply sequenced to estimate repertoire size and the extent of clonotype sharing between individuals. To increase sequencing depth and limit assay-specific biases, TCR repertoire library preparation and sequencing were carried out by different laboratories using diverse techniques. Leukapheresis yielded between about 0.94 and 9.5 billion PBMCs per donor. The study at large found these results: Rarefaction of sorted-subset datasets indicated incomplete sequencing despite the large sequencing depth. Sampling was restricted to blood, and TCR repertoires in tissues likely differ from the TCR repertoires found in blood. Because the study included a small number of donors, the genetic and exposure-history diversity represented was limited. Larger estimated clonotype richness was generally found for naive subsets than for memory subsets. Across a handful of donors, around 5.4% of naive CD4, around 3.5% of naive CD8, about 2% of memory CD4, and approximately 0.42% of memory CD8 clonotypes were shared. Compared with non-shared clonotypes, clonotypes shared by all four sorted-subset donors had higher generation probabilities. Based on pairwise subsampling, the degree of clonotype sharing among donors was expected to be affected by sequencing depth.

With regard to this clone: Its antigen target is currently unknown. No much larger clone is present one base from it, and per-base qualities are unavailable.

Donors were healthy HIV-negative adults with no recently reported acute infections or vaccinations. Every donor was a Caucasian adult living in Nashville, Tennessee, USA. CD8 memory samples combined magnetically selected CD45RO+ cells with CCR7-negative CD45RA+ effector memory (TemRA) cells. Blood was collected by leukapheresis, and PBMCs were isolated by Ficoll-Histopaque density gradient centrifugation and then cryopreserved in liquid nitrogen vapor phase. Purity and quantity of every magnetically sorted T cell population were checked by analytical flow cytometry. From each sorted fraction, genomic DNA was isolated and quantified by UV absorbance on a Nanodrop 2000c. The CDR3 spans 18 residues, from the cysteine through the phenylalanine. Left in the record is the CDR3 DNA by itself, 54 bases read in frame from the first base. Reading the germline V gene gives CDR1 MDHEN and CDR2 SYDVKM. Deletion took 1 base off V and 0 bases off J, with a span of 17 bases between the germline ends.

Using the deep immunoSEQ assay, TCR CDR3 regions were amplified from genomic DNA by multiplex PCR. Genomic DNA extracted from each cell subset was distributed evenly over all wells of several immunoSEQ 96-well plates, and each plate served as one replicate. For sorted subsets, each replicate PCR was loaded with about 0.2 ug genomic DNA, equivalent to 25,000 to 35,000 T cell genomes. Purified libraries were measured with a Qubit 3.0 fluorometer, size-checked on a Bioanalyzer 2100, and measured again with the KAPA Library Quantification kit. Every immunoSEQ 96-well plate was sequenced on a separate single-read 150-cycle Illumina NextSeq 550 flow cell. Per the source publication's procedure: Because the immunoSEQ output included only junctional sequences and no quality scores, the filtering could not be the same as the filtering used for full-length reads. To assign V/J genes and CDR3, sequences were annotated using PyIR, a Python wrapper for IgBLAST v1.9, with IMGT germline references. Reads with weak V/J assignments (E-value above 1e-6), missing CDR3, stop codons, out-of-frame junctions, or ambiguous translated residues were removed. A V3J clonotype was defined by an identical inferred V gene, J gene, and CDR3 amino acid sequence. Percentage overlap between repertoires was calculated by dividing the number of shared unique clonotypes by the size of the smaller repertoire. Three approaches were used to assess repertoire richness: RTK rarefaction, the Chao1 estimator, and Recon v2.1 estimates of unobserved clonotypes. OLGA was used to compute generation probabilities for all TCRbeta clonotypes that the gDNA method yielded from several donors. TCRdb mirrors the immuneACCESS table, restricted to in-frame sequences. Some clones are absent from its copies; in checked studies, under half trace to an unresolved V gene, and the reason for the others is unknown. The DNA was the basis for D and trimming; V, J and clone size are from that table. The sample table records roughly 86,000 clones; 60% to 75% of these occur just once. The top ten clones comprise about half of the sample.

The sequence was obtained from a young man in good health. The material sequenced was memory CD8+ T cells sorted from blood. The cell subset or site label for this specimen denotes: CD45RO+ cells pooled with CCR7-negative TemRA cells. In this chain, TRBV28 is recombined with TRBJ2-3; D gene: possibly TRBD1, on 5 matching bases. Here the CDR3 is given as CASSLFYGHSASTDTQYF. The DNA sequence is as follows: TGTGCCAGCAGTTTATTCTACGGACACAGCGCTAGCACAGATACGCAGTATTTT.